This is a list of T cell receptor beta chains from one sample in a study of chemoradiotherapy in HPV16-positive cancers. Some clones are missing from TCRdb's copy, which holds only in-frame ones; the method was immunoSEQ multiplex PCR. The sample consists of about 25,000 clones, around 90% of them appearing once. This sample comprised blood, obtained from a patient who underwent chemoradiotherapy. The source is a human donor with HPV-associated anogenital cancer. Each CDR3 is given with its conserved first and last residue. The D gene is left open where the match is weak. Not all rows give a size; the values are once, few, many and, for expanded clones, a class.

abundance	d_gene	v_gene	j_gene	CDR3nt	CDR3aa
-	-	TRBV6-1	TRBJ2-7	TGTGCCAGCACCCTGGCTAATGCCTACGAGCAGTACTTC	CASTLANAYEQYF
-	-	TRBV5-6	TRBJ2-1	TGTGCCAGCAGCTTGGCGGTAATTAATGAGCAGTTCTTC	CASSLAVINEQFF
-	TRBD2	TRBV5-1	TRBJ2-1	TGCGCCAGCAGCTTGGCTAGCGGGAATTCCTACAATGAGCAGTTCTTC	CASSLASGNSYNEQFF
-	-	TRBV18	TRBJ2-7	TGTGCCAGCTCACCAGGGGCCGCCTACGAGCAGTACTTC	CASSPGAAYEQYF
-	TRBD1	TRBV11-2	TRBJ2-5	TGTGCCAGCAGCTTAGGAGGGACAGGTGAAGAGACCCAGTACTTC	CASSLGGTGEETQYF
-	-	TRBV18	TRBJ1-1	TGTGCCAGCTCACCACCGTTGTGGGCCAGGGAGGTGGCTTTCTTT	CASSPPLWAREVAFF
-	TRBD2	TRBV19	TRBJ2-1	TGTGCCAGTATGAGGCCTAGCGGGAGCACTGAGCAGTTCTTC	CASMRPSGSTEQFF
-	-	TRBV7-9	TRBJ1-1	TGTGCCAGCAGCTCAACGGACAGTTCGAACACTGAAGCTTTCTTT	CASSSTDSSNTEAFF
-	TRBD1	TRBV10-3	TRBJ2-7	TGTGCCATAAGGGACAGGGGCCCCTACGAGCAGTACTTC	CAIRDRGPYEQYF
-	-	TRBV6-1	TRBJ2-1	TGTGCCAGCAGTCTTTACAATGAGCAGTTCTTC	CASSLYNEQFF
-	TRBD2	TRBV5-1	TRBJ2-1	TGCGCCAGCAGACCAAGGCCGGGACTAGCGGTCATAAATGAGCAGTTCTTC	CASRPRPGLAVINEQFF
-	-	TRBV25-1	TRBJ2-1	TGTGCCAGCACGGGTCCCTCCTACAATGAGCAGTTCTTC	CASTGPSYNEQFF
-	TRBD2	TRBV7-2	TRBJ2-2	TGTGCCAGCAGCTCGGGGGGGTCGAACACCGGGGAGCTGTTTTTT	CASSSGGSNTGELFF
-	-	TRBV10-3	TRBJ2-7	TGTGCCTCTCGACAGGACTCCTACGAGCAGTACTTC	CASRQDSYEQYF
-	-	TRBV2	TRBJ1-3	TGTGCCAGCAGTGGTGGCTCACTCATACGGGGAAACACCATATATTTT	CASSGGSLIRGNTIYF
-	-	TRBV20-1	TRBJ2-7	TGCAGTGCTTCGACAGCCTACGAGCAGTACTTC	CSASTAYEQYF
-	-	TRBV6-6	TRBJ2-1	TGTGCCAGCAGGAACGGGCTACCCTACAATGAGCAGTTCTTC	CASRNGLPYNEQFF
-	-	TRBV5-1	TRBJ1-3	TGCGCCAGCAGCCTTTACAGCTCTGGAAACACCATATATTTT	CASSLYSSGNTIYF
-	-	TRBV11-2	TRBJ2-7	TGTGCCAGCAGCTTAGAAGAGCAGTACTTC	CASSLEEQYF
-	-	TRBV11-2	TRBJ1-4	TGTGCCAGCAGCTCCCGGACCCTGGAGGGATCTGAAAAACTGTTTTTT	CASSSRTLEGSEKLFF
-	TRBD1	TRBV10-3	TRBJ2-7	TGTGCCATCAGCGGACAGGACTCCTACGAGCAGTACTTC	CAISGQDSYEQYF
-	-	TRBV28	TRBJ1-2	TGTGCCAGCAGACTAGGACGGGGCGGCTACACCTTC	CASRLGRGGYTF
-	TRBD1	TRBV5-1	TRBJ1-6	TGCGCCAGCAGCGAGGGACAGAGCTCCTATAATTCACCCCTCCACTTT	CASSEGQSSYNSPLHF
-	-	TRBV5-4	TRBJ1-2	TGTGCCAGCAGCTTGGAGTTGGGCAGGTCCTTCTATGGCTACACCTTC	CASSLELGRSFYGYTF
few	-	TRBV7-9	TRBJ1-3	TGTGCCAGCACAGGACAGACTTTTCAGGGGACCATATATTTT	CASTGQTFQGTIYF
-	-	TRBV7-9	TRBJ2-3	TGTGCCAGCAGTGGGGGGATGGGGACAGATACGCAGTATTTT	CASSGGMGTDTQYF
-	-	TRBV6-5	TRBJ2-7	TGTGCCAGCAGGAAGGAGTACGAGCAGTACTTC	CASRKEYEQYF
-	-	TRBV4-1	TRBJ2-7	TGCGCCAGCAGCCAAGGGAGTATCTACGAGCAGTACTTC	CASSQGSIYEQYF
-	TRBD2	TRBV5-4	TRBJ2-5	TGTGCCAGCAGCTTCGGACTAGCGGGAGAAGGAGAGACCCAGTACTTC	CASSFGLAGEGETQYF
-	-	TRBV5-5	TRBJ1-3	TGTGCCAGCAGCTCCACCATCGGGACAAGCTCTGGAAACACCATATATTTT	CASSSTIGTSSGNTIYF
-	TRBD1	TRBV28	TRBJ2-7	TGTGCCAGCAGACAGGGGGATTACGAGCAGTACTTC	CASRQGDYEQYF
-	-	TRBV2	TRBJ2-1	TGTGCCAGCAGTGGGACTGGCTCCTACAATGAGCAGTTCTTC	CASSGTGSYNEQFF
-	-	TRBV5-6	TRBJ2-1	TGTGCCAGCAGCTTGGAGAGGGTGGATGAGCAGTTCTTC	CASSLERVDEQFF
-	TRBD1	TRBV30	TRBJ2-5	TGTGCCTGGACCCTGGACAGGGGGGGAGGAGAGACCCAGTACTTC	CAWTLDRGGGETQYF
-	-	TRBV6-6	TRBJ2-5	TGTGCCAGCAGTCTCGGGGCGCAAGAGACCCAGTACTTC	CASSLGAQETQYF
once	-	TRBV6-1	TRBJ1-2	TGTGCCAGCAGTGAACCCACAGCCACTCTGAACTATGGCTACACCTTC	CASSEPTATLNYGYTF
-	-	TRBV6-5	TRBJ1-5	TGTGCCAGCAGTTACTCAGCCGGAAACAATCAGCCCCAGCATTTT	CASSYSAGNNQPQHF
-	-	TRBV7-9	TRBJ1-3	TGTGCCAGCAGCTTAGACAGCTCTGGAAACACCATATATTTT	CASSLDSSGNTIYF
-	-	TRBV25-1	TRBJ1-2	TGTGCCAGCAGTCACCCTAACTATGGCTACACCTTC	CASSHPNYGYTF
-	TRBD1	TRBV19	TRBJ1-5	TGTGCCAGTAGCAAACGAGGGGCGGGACAGGGGCGCTATAGCAATCAGCCCCAGCATTTT	CASSKRGAGQGRYSNQPQHF
-	-	TRBV5-5	TRBJ2-7	TGTGCCAGCAGCTTGGCCGGACAGCCCTCCTACGAGCAGTACTTC	CASSLAGQPSYEQYF
-	-	TRBV7-3	TRBJ2-3	TGTGCCAGCAGCAACGGATGGTACACAGATACGCAGTATTTT	CASSNGWYTDTQYF
-	TRBD2	TRBV9	TRBJ2-1	TGTGCCAGCAGTATTCGGGACTATCCCTACAATGAGCAGTTCTTC	CASSIRDYPYNEQFF
-	TRBD2	TRBV5-1	TRBJ2-1	TGCGCCAGCAGCGGGACGAGCGGGGGGGCGGTTCCGGGTGCCTACAATGAGCAGTTCTTC	CASSGTSGGAVPGAYNEQFF
-	-	TRBV13	TRBJ2-1	TGTGCCAGCAGCCCCCGCGGCAGGGTCTACAATGAGCAGTTCTTC	CASSPRGRVYNEQFF
once	-	TRBV27	TRBJ2-3	TGTGCCAGCAGCTTAAACACAGATACGCAGTATTTT	CASSLNTDTQYF
once	TRBD1	TRBV10-3	TRBJ1-6	TGTGCCATCAGGGGACAGACAGTCAATTCACCCCTCCACTTT	CAIRGQTVNSPLHF
-	TRBD2	TRBV7-8	TRBJ2-7	TGTGCCAGCAGCCCTTCGACTAGCCTCTACGAGCAGTACTTC	CASSPSTSLYEQYF
-	-	TRBV28	TRBJ2-1	TGTGCCAGCAGTCCCCCTGTGAGGGGCGGGTACAATGAGCAGTTCTTC	CASSPPVRGGYNEQFF
-	-	TRBV5-4	TRBJ2-7	TGTGCCAGCGGAATTGCGGGCAAGTACGACTACGAGCAGTACTTC	CASGIAGKYDYEQYF
once	-	TRBV28	TRBJ2-7	TGTGCCAGCAACGACCAGAACAGGCTGGCCGAGCAGTACTTC	CASNDQNRLAEQYF
-	-	TRBV7-8	TRBJ2-2	TGTGCCAGCAGCTTAGAAGGGGCGGTGAACACCGGGGAGCTGTTTTTT	CASSLEGAVNTGELFF